This TCR beta chain was profiled in a study of control samples from healthy donors and cancer patients. V shed 1 base and J 3 bases; nucleotides not matched to a gene: 4. This CDR3 region has 15 residues. Germline V gene sequence: CDR1 LGHNA, CDR2 YNFKEQ. In this sample, this clone turned up once. The table came from immunoSEQ multiplex PCR; TCRdb's copy has only in-frame clones and leaves some out. The data contain more than 95,000 clones, around 86% of them singletons. V usage is TRBV4-2 and J usage is TRBJ2-3, with 7 bases aligning to TRBD2. The TCR sequence derives from a man aged 35-49 years in good health. The sequenced sample consisted of blood. The CDR3 here is CASSQGWRGTDTQYF. DNA for the CDR3: TGTGCCAGCAGCCAAGGGTGGCGGGGGACAGATACGCAGTATTTT.